The sequence of this TCR beta chain was determined in a study of shared T cell receptors in the human thymus. The assay was immunoSEQ multiplex PCR, and TCRdb's table has in-frame clones only and misses some. Of some 760,000 clones in the sample, approximately 85% are singletons; the top ten hold around 0.01%. Looked up from germline, CDR1 is LGHNA and CDR2 is YNFKEQ. Trimming removed 0 bases at V and 0 bases at J, with 13 bases between. The CDR3 sequence is 17 residues long. The same data also went into a second study, on human thymus T cells. From that paper: Finnish infants who were healthy and having corrective surgery for congenital heart defects made up the donors. The thymus tissue came from resections taken during corrective heart surgery. Repertoires from thymus and blood appeared to show biased V and J gene usage. What related research reported was that thymic repertoires overlapped highly among unrelated individuals.

This chain joins TRBV4-2 and TRBJ2-3; the D is unclear. The clonotype originates from a girl under three years old with a congenital heart defect. The source material was thymocytes. The CDR3 DNA is TGTGCCAGCAGCCAAGATGGGCCGAACTCTAGCACAGATACGCAGTATTTT. Protein product: CASSQDGPNSSTDTQYF.